These T cell receptor beta chains were read from a single sample in a study of blood T cell repertoires in COVID-19. Repertoires were generated with immunoSEQ multiplex PCR, while TCRdb's copy carries only in-frame clones and drops some. The sample shows around 130,000 clones, over 80% of them seen only once. Sequenced input: PBMCs or T cells enriched from blood (not recorded which). The origin of the receptors is a man under 40 who had recovered from COVID-19. The CDR3 runs from the conserved cysteine through the conserved F or W. D genes are given only for firm matches. The size of a clone is reported for some rows only, either as once, few or many, or as a class for expanded clones.

clone size: -
J gene: TRBJ1-3
V gene: TRBV2
D gene: -
CDR3 protein: CASCAEGRTIYF
CDR3 DNA: TGTGCCAGCTGCGCGGAGGGACGGACCATATATTTT

clone size: -
J gene: TRBJ2-1
V gene: TRBV4-1
D gene: -
CDR3 protein: CASSQDMTADAYNEQFF
CDR3 DNA: TGCGCCAGCAGCCAAGATATGACAGCTGATGCCTACAATGAGCAGTTCTTC

clone size: -
J gene: TRBJ2-1
V gene: TRBV7-9
D gene: -
CDR3 protein: CASSLASGSSYNEQFF
CDR3 DNA: TGTGCCAGCAGCTTAGCCTCGGGAAGCTCCTACAATGAGCAGTTCTTC

clone size: -
J gene: TRBJ2-1
V gene: TRBV11-2
D gene: TRBD2
CDR3 protein: CASSVTSGNDEQFF
CDR3 DNA: TGTGCCAGCAGCGTTACTAGCGGGAATGATGAGCAGTTCTTC

clone size: -
J gene: TRBJ2-7
V gene: TRBV29-1
D gene: TRBD1
CDR3 protein: CSVSGQGSYEQYF
CDR3 DNA: TGCAGCGTCTCCGGACAGGGTTCCTACGAGCAGTACTTC

clone size: -
J gene: TRBJ1-5
V gene: TRBV3-1/TRBV3-2
D gene: -
CDR3 protein: CASSQELRQPQHF
CDR3 DNA: TGTGCCAGCAGCCAAGAACTCCGGCAGCCCCAGCATTTT

clone size: -
J gene: TRBJ2-7
V gene: TRBV9
D gene: -
CDR3 protein: CASSEDNYEQYF
CDR3 DNA: TGTGCCAGCAGCGAGGACAACTACGAGCAGTACTTC

clone size: -
J gene: TRBJ2-6
V gene: TRBV6-6
D gene: TRBD2
CDR3 protein: CAAARGAGANVLTF
CDR3 DNA: TGTGCCGCCGCCCGGGGGGCTGGGGCCAACGTCCTGACTTTC

clone size: -
J gene: TRBJ1-5
V gene: TRBV19
D gene: -
CDR3 protein: CASSRVGRSNSNQPQHF
CDR3 DNA: TGTGCCAGTAGCCGAGTGGGGAGGAGTAATAGCAATCAGCCCCAGCATTTT

clone size: -
J gene: TRBJ2-1
V gene: TRBV7-9
D gene: TRBD2
CDR3 protein: CASSIAGDSYNEQFF
CDR3 DNA: TGTGCCAGCAGTATAGCGGGAGATTCCTACAATGAGCAGTTCTTC

clone size: -
J gene: TRBJ1-5
V gene: TRBV6-2/TRBV6-3
D gene: -
CDR3 protein: CASSYGLGGFRGSNQPQHF
CDR3 DNA: TGTGCCAGCAGTTACGGTTTGGGAGGGTTTCGGGGGAGCAATCAGCCCCAGCATTTT

clone size: once
J gene: TRBJ1-4
V gene: TRBV6-6
D gene: -
CDR3 protein: CASSSGGFEKLFF
CDR3 DNA: TGTGCCAGCAGCTCCGGGGGATTCGAAAAACTGTTTTTT

clone size: -
J gene: TRBJ1-5
V gene: TRBV27
D gene: -
CDR3 protein: CASRVSQAGDQPQHF
CDR3 DNA: TGTGCCAGCAGGGTAAGCCAGGCGGGGGATCAGCCCCAGCATTTT

clone size: -
J gene: TRBJ2-1
V gene: TRBV11-3
D gene: TRBD2
CDR3 protein: CASSPGGGYNEQFF
CDR3 DNA: TGTGCCAGCAGCCCCGGGGGGGGATACAATGAGCAGTTCTTC

clone size: few
J gene: TRBJ2-1
V gene: TRBV7-3
D gene: TRBD2
CDR3 protein: CASSSGTSAHRNEQFF
CDR3 DNA: TGTGCCAGCAGTTCCGGGACTAGCGCCCACCGCAATGAGCAGTTCTTC

clone size: -
J gene: TRBJ1-3
V gene: TRBV7-8
D gene: -
CDR3 protein: CASSSRDDSGNTIYF
CDR3 DNA: TGTGCCAGCAGCTCCCGAGATGACTCTGGAAACACCATATATTTT

clone size: -
J gene: TRBJ2-7
V gene: TRBV2
D gene: TRBD1
CDR3 protein: CASSELRDRIYEQYF
CDR3 DNA: TGTGCCAGCAGTGAACTACGGGACAGGATCTACGAGCAGTACTTC

clone size: once
J gene: TRBJ2-1
V gene: TRBV4-1
D gene: TRBD1
CDR3 protein: CASSQSIEGANKAYNEQFF
CDR3 DNA: TGCGCCAGCAGCCAGAGCATAGAGGGGGCCAACAAAGCATACAATGAGCAGTTCTTC

clone size: -
J gene: TRBJ2-2
V gene: TRBV5-1
D gene: TRBD2
CDR3 protein: CASRSLAGEGTGELFF
CDR3 DNA: TGCGCCAGCAGATCACTAGCGGGAGAGGGGACCGGGGAGCTGTTTTTT

clone size: -
J gene: TRBJ1-1
V gene: TRBV5-4
D gene: TRBD1
CDR3 protein: CASSLAGRGLEAFF
CDR3 DNA: TGTGCCAGCAGCTTGGCGGGCAGGGGGCTTGAAGCTTTCTTT

clone size: -
J gene: TRBJ2-5
V gene: TRBV5-1
D gene: TRBD2
CDR3 protein: CASSLGVSGGQETQYF
CDR3 DNA: TGCGCCAGCAGCTTGGGCGTGTCGGGGGGACAAGAGACCCAGTACTTC

clone size: -
J gene: TRBJ1-6
V gene: TRBV3-1/TRBV3-2
D gene: -
CDR3 protein: CASSSQGLPNSPLHF
CDR3 DNA: TGTGCCAGCAGCTCGCAGGGGCTCCCTAATTCACCCCTCCACTTT

clone size: -
J gene: TRBJ2-5
V gene: TRBV5-1
D gene: TRBD2
CDR3 protein: CASSGNAGEQETQYF
CDR3 DNA: TGCGCCAGCAGCGGAAATGCGGGGGAGCAAGAGACCCAGTACTTC

clone size: -
J gene: TRBJ1-5
V gene: TRBV19
D gene: TRBD1
CDR3 protein: CASSGQGGNQPQHF
CDR3 DNA: TGTGCCAGTAGCGGACAGGGCGGGAATCAGCCCCAGCATTTT

clone size: -
J gene: TRBJ2-2
V gene: TRBV5-4
D gene: -
CDR3 protein: CASRIQGTNTGELFF
CDR3 DNA: TGTGCCAGCAGGATACAGGGAACGAACACCGGGGAGCTGTTTTTT

clone size: once
J gene: TRBJ1-6
V gene: TRBV28
D gene: TRBD1
CDR3 protein: CASSGYRGDNSPLHF
CDR3 DNA: TGTGCCAGCAGTGGCTACAGGGGCGATAATTCACCCCTCCACTTT

clone size: once
J gene: TRBJ2-7
V gene: TRBV7-6
D gene: -
CDR3 protein: CASSPAGIGEQYF
CDR3 DNA: TGTGCCAGCAGCCCCGCAGGGATAGGCGAGCAGTACTTC

clone size: -
J gene: TRBJ2-2
V gene: TRBV7-2
D gene: -
CDR3 protein: CASSLARVNTGELFF
CDR3 DNA: TGTGCCAGCAGCTTAGCGCGGGTAAACACCGGGGAGCTGTTTTTT

clone size: -
J gene: TRBJ1-1
V gene: TRBV30
D gene: -
CDR3 protein: CAWSVGGVGTEAFF
CDR3 DNA: TGTGCCTGGAGTGTAGGGGGGGTAGGCACTGAAGCTTTCTTT

clone size: -
J gene: TRBJ1-1
V gene: TRBV19
D gene: TRBD1
CDR3 protein: CASSPRQGANTEAFF
CDR3 DNA: TGTGCCAGTAGTCCCCGACAGGGGGCAAACACTGAAGCTTTCTTT

clone size: -
J gene: TRBJ2-1
V gene: TRBV9
D gene: -
CDR3 protein: CASSVEARRNEQFF
CDR3 DNA: TGTGCCAGCAGCGTAGAGGCTAGGAGGAATGAGCAGTTCTTC

clone size: -
J gene: TRBJ1-2
V gene: TRBV2
D gene: TRBD1
CDR3 protein: CASTTGESYGYTF
CDR3 DNA: TGTGCCAGCACTACAGGGGAATCCTATGGCTACACCTTC

clone size: few
J gene: TRBJ2-2
V gene: TRBV5-4
D gene: TRBD2
CDR3 protein: CASSFSGPGELFF
CDR3 DNA: TGTGCCAGCAGCTTTAGCGGGCCCGGGGAGCTGTTTTTT